These 32 T cell receptor beta chains were all obtained from the same sample, sequenced in a study of blood T cell repertoires in COVID-19. Libraries were prepared by immunoSEQ multiplex PCR; TCRdb keeps only in-frame clonotypes and omits some of them. Of under 250,000 clones listed, about 83% were seen once; the top ten hold approximately 6%. Sequencing used peripheral blood. Source of these receptors: a woman aged 80 or over with COVID-19, enrolled during active disease.

This clone was detected only a few times. V is TRBV28 and J is TRBJ1-1; D gene ambiguous. The germline V gene encodes CDR1 MDHEN and CDR2 SYDVKM. The CDR3 sequence is 13 residues long. Trimming stripped 7 bases from V and 0 bases from J, with 9 bases between. CDR3 in DNA: TGTGCCAGCACCGAGTTTCTGAACACTGAAGCTTTCTTT. This codes for CASTEFLNTEAFF.

The V call is TRBV7-2, the J call TRBJ2-7; 11 bases align to TRBD2. Germline values: CDR1 SGHTA, CDR2 FQGNSA. CDR3 length equals 15 residues. V dropped 0 bases and J dropped 3; count of bases not matched to a gene: 1. Written as DNA, the CDR3 is TGTGCCAGCAGCTTAGCTAGCGGGGGGGGCTACGAGCAGTACGTC. It codes for CASSLASGGGYEQYV.

This sequence joins TRBV11-2 and TRBJ1-5; D is undetermined. This CDR3 region has 16 residues. Germline lookup yields CDR1 SGHAT and CDR2 FQNNGV. V was shortened by 3 bases and J by 3 bases, with 15 bases between the two germline ends. The CDR3 DNA reads TGTGCCAGCAGCTTGGGTTACGGAGCTCCCAATCAGCCCCAGCATTTT. This sequence encodes CASSLGYGAPNQPQHF.

The chain employs TRBV4-2 and TRBJ2-1; the match to TRBD2 covers 10 bases. The junction had 6 bases not matched to a gene; V was cut back by 0 bases and J by 4 bases. The length of the CDR3 is 17 residues. In germline, CDR1 is LGHNA, CDR2 YNFKEQ. The CDR3 DNA reads as TGTGCCAGCAGCCAAGACGCTAGCGGGGGACTTTACAATGAGCAGTTCTTC. Encoded protein: CASSQDASGGLYNEQFF.

J is TRBJ2-1 and V is TRBV25-1; TRBD1 aligns across 7 bases. The germline CDR1 and CDR2 sequences are MGHDK and SYGVNS. The junction had 8 bases not matched to a gene; V was cut back by 3 bases and J by 15 bases. The CDR3 has 12 amino acids. The chain's CDR3 is CASSDPLQGRFF. The CDR3 DNA sequence: TGTGCCAGCAGTGACCCGCTACAGGGGAGGTTCTTC.

CDR3 DNA: TGTGCCAGCAGTGCCCGAGGGGGACAGGGGGCTTACAATGAGCAGTTCTTC. Translation gives CASSARGGQGAYNEQFF. This rearrangement joins TRBV25-1 to TRBJ2-1; TRBD1 matches at 12 bases. The length of the CDR3 is 17 residues. The junction had 8 bases not matched to a gene; V was cut back by 4 bases and J by 4 bases. Germline loops: CDR1 MGHDK, CDR2 SYGVNS.

CDR3 bases: TGTGCCAGCAGCTTAAACAGACAAGAGACCCAGTACTTC. This gives the protein CASSLNRQETQYF. The chain is built from TRBV7-3 and TRBJ2-5, with D unresolved. The CDR3 sequence is 13 residues long. CDR1 is SGHTA, CDR2 FQGTGA, per germline. The germline V and J ends were trimmed by 1 base and 2 bases, with 5 bases remaining between them.

This chain connects TRBV24-1 to TRBJ1-5; TRBD1 is a possible D gene (5 bases). The germline CDR1 and CDR2 sequences are KGHDR and SFDVKD. This CDR3 has 16 residues. Between the trimmed V and J ends, which lost 12 bases and 2 bases, there was a span of 22 bases. CDR3 loop: CAAPLSRDSGNQPQHF. For the CDR3, the DNA is TGTGCCGCGCCCCTTTCCCGGGACTCAGGCAATCAGCCCCAGCATTTT.

The chain combines TRBV19 with TRBJ2-2, with TRBD1 identical over 9 bases. The CDR3 consists of 18 residues. With 4 bases clipped from V and 5 bases from J, the junction kept 14 bases outside the gene matches. Germline loops: CDR1 LNHDA, CDR2 SQIVND (reference sequence). The CDR3 DNA reads as TGTGCCAGTAGTACGGGGACATGGGACAGGGAAAAAACCGGGGAGCTGTTTTTT. Translating it yields CASSTGTWDREKTGELFF.

J is TRBJ2-4 and V is TRBV19; 8 bases are a match to TRBD1. The CDR3 has 15 residues. The germline V gene has CDR1 LNHDA and CDR2 SQIVND (reference sequence). The V gene end was trimmed by 1 base and the J gene end by 2 bases; junction bases not matched to a gene: 1. CDR3 nucleotide sequence: TGTGCCAGTAGTATAGGGACAGGGACCAAAAACATTCAGTACTTC. This codes for CASSIGTGTKNIQYF.

V is TRBV28 and J is TRBJ1-1, with a tentative D call TRBD1 (5 bases). Trimming took 6 bases from V and 6 from J, leaving 8 bases between them. The CDR3 consists of 11 residues. Germline V CDR1 and CDR2: MDHEN, SYDVKM. CDR3 in amino acids: CASSWDSEAFF. The CDR3 DNA sequence: TGTGCCAGCAGCTGGGACTCTGAAGCTTTCTTT.

This chain joins TRBV6-1 and TRBJ1-5; D uncertain. Germline V gene lookup returns CDR1 MNHNS and CDR2 SASEGT. This CDR3 has 15 residues. V was clipped by 0 bases and J by 0 bases, with 6 bases between them. CDR3 loop: CASSEAAYSNQPQHF. The DNA for the CDR3 is TGTGCCAGCAGTGAAGCTGCGTATAGCAATCAGCCCCAGCATTTT.

This chain connects TRBV7-9 to TRBJ2-3, with 7 nucleotides matching TRBD2. The CDR3 is 15 residues long. Germline V CDR1 and CDR2: SEHNR, FQNEAQ (reference sequence). V was clipped by 3 bases and J by 3 bases; unmatched bases: 6. The CDR3 coding sequence is TGTGCCAGCAGCTTGACGGGGGGTACGACAGATACGCAGTATTTT. It codes for CASSLTGGTTDTQYF.

The chain has TRBV3-1 (or the pseudogene TRBV3-2) and TRBJ2-2; TRBD2 is a possible D gene (6 bases). The CDR3 consists of 15 residues. The germline gives CDR1 LGHDT, CDR2 YNNKEL (reference sequence). V lost 1 base to trimming and J lost 5 bases, with 11 bases between them. CDR3 sequence (DNA): TGTGCCAGCAGCCAAGCCGGGAGATTGACCGGGGAGCTGTTTTTT. Its protein is CASSQAGRLTGELFF.

The chain joins TRBV30 to TRBJ2-4; 8 bases fit TRBD1. The CDR3 loop spans 13 amino acids. The V gene's germline CDR1 is GTSNPN and CDR2 SVGIG (reference sequence). Trimming removed 5 bases from V and 9 bases from J; junction bases left unmatched: 9. DNA of the CDR3: TGTGCCTGGGCCGGGACAGGTGTCGGCATTCAGTACTTC. Its translation: CAWAGTGVGIQYF.

V is TRBV5-1 and J is TRBJ2-5; tentatively, D is TRBD2 (5 bases). V shed 0 bases and J shed 5 bases, with 17 bases lying between them. Germline CDR1 and CDR2: SGHRS and YFSETQ. This CDR3 has 16 amino acids. This chain's CDR3 is CASSLERPSTGETQYF. CDR3 DNA: TGCGCCAGCAGCTTGGAGCGGCCCTCGACTGGGGAGACCCAGTACTTC.

J is TRBJ2-7 and V is TRBV5-1, with D perhaps TRBD1 (5 bases). Trimming pared 5 bases from V and 1 base from J, leaving 16 bases between. The germline CDR1 and CDR2 sequences are SGHRS and YFSETQ. The CDR3 has 15 amino acids. The CDR3 reads CASRLSGHGSYEQYF. Written as DNA, the CDR3 is TGCGCCAGCAGATTGAGTGGACACGGTTCCTACGAGCAGTACTTC.

This chain connects TRBV15 to TRBJ2-5, with 7 bases fitting TRBD2. The CDR3 loop spans 15 amino acids. V shed 0 bases and J 5 bases; nucleotides not matched to a gene: 6. Looked up from germline, CDR1 is LNHNV and CDR2 is YYDKDF (reference sequence). The chain's CDR3 is CATSRDREGWETQYF. The CDR3 DNA reads as TGTGCCACCAGCAGAGATAGGGAGGGCTGGGAGACCCAGTACTTC. The whole variable domain, remainder taken from reference TRBV15 and TRBJ2-5, is DAMVIQNPRYQVTQFGKPVTLSCSQTLNHNVMYWYQQKSSQAPKLLFHYYDKDFNNEADTPDNFQSRRPNTSFCFLDIRSPGLGDTAMYLCATSRDREGWETQYFGPGTRLLVL.

The chain is built from TRBV5-1 and TRBJ1-6; D is perhaps TRBD1 (5 bases). CDR3 length equals 15 residues. Germline values: CDR1 SGHRS, CDR2 YFSETQ. Deletions cut 4 bases from V and 7 bases from J, with 15 bases between. The CDR3 DNA reads TGCGCCAGCAGCCCAGGGCCCGAAGGAAATTCACCCCTCCACTTT. Translating it yields CASSPGPEGNSPLHF.

J is TRBJ2-1 and V is TRBV13; TRBD2 aligns across 9 bases. Germline V gene sequence: CDR1 PRHDT, CDR2 FYEKMQ (reference sequence). This CDR3 has 15 amino acids. The V segment lost 2 bases and the J segment 8 bases; nucleotides outside the gene matches: 7. Here the CDR3 reads CASSLTAGGNYEQFF. CDR3 bases: TGTGCCAGCAGCTTAACGGCGGGGGGGAATTATGAGCAGTTCTTC. Full variable domain (outside the CDR3, taken from reference TRBV13 and TRBJ2-1): AAGVIQSPRHLIKEKRETATLKCYPIPRHDTVYWYQQGPGQDPQFLISFYEKMQSDKGSIPDRFSAQQFSDYHSELNMSSLELGDSALYFCASSLTAGGNYEQFFGPGTRLTVL.

The chain is built from TRBV5-5 and TRBJ1-1; 8 bases are a match to TRBD1. Germline CDR1 SGHKS, CDR2 YYEKEE (reference sequence). Trimming removed 0 bases from V and 2 bases from J; junction bases left unmatched: 3. The CDR3 is 15 amino acids. CDR3 in amino acids: CASSLVGTGNTEAFF. The CDR3 DNA follows: TGTGCCAGCAGCTTGGTTGGGACAGGTAACACTGAAGCTTTCTTT. Together with reference TRBV5-5 and TRBJ1-1, the CDR3 gives the full variable domain: DAGVTQSPTHLIKTRGQQVTLRCSPISGHKSVSWYQQVLGQGPQFIFQYYEKEERGRGNFPDRFSARQFPNYSSELNVNALLLGDSALYLCASSLVGTGNTEAFFGQGTRLTVV.

Worth noting for this clone: Distinct nucleotide sequences in the sample also encode this CDR3. The chain recombines TRBV15 with TRBJ1-1; 7 bases are shared with TRBD1. Germline CDR1 reads LNHNV; CDR2 reads YYDKDF (reference sequence). The CDR3 is made up of 13 amino acids. Losses at the gene ends were 0 bases for V and 5 bases for J; bases not matched to a gene: 0. The CDR3 nucleotides read TGTGCCACCAGCAGAGACAGGGGGACTGAAGCTTTCTTT. It specifies CATSRDRGTEAFF. Using reference TRBV15 and TRBJ1-1 for the parts outside the CDR3, the full variable domain is DAMVIQNPRYQVTQFGKPVTLSCSQTLNHNVMYWYQQKSSQAPKLLFHYYDKDFNNEADTPDNFQSRRPNTSFCFLDIRSPGLGDTAMYLCATSRDRGTEAFFGQGTRLTVV.

The chain employs TRBV11-2 and TRBJ1-1; the D gene is possibly TRBD1 (6 bases). From germline, CDR1 is SGHAT and CDR2 FQNNGV. The CDR3 length is 14 residues. V lost 6 bases, J lost 2 bases, and 13 bases lay in between. The CDR3 DNA is TGTGCCAGCAGTTTAAAACAGGGAAACACTGAAGCTTTCTTT. The encoded protein is CASSLKQGNTEAFF.

This chain joins TRBV6-5 and TRBJ1-1, with 7 nucleotides matching TRBD1. CDR1 MNHEY and CDR2 SVGAGI come from the germline V gene. V dropped 2 bases and J dropped 8; count of bases not matched to a gene: 5. CDR3 size: 13 residues. The CDR3 loop is CASSYIGQVEAFF. For the CDR3, the DNA is TGTGCCAGCAGTTACATAGGACAGGTCGAAGCTTTCTTT.

The chain is built from TRBV5-4 and TRBJ2-3; 14 bases are a match to TRBD2. The CDR3 is 17 amino acids. V dropped 4 bases and J dropped 5; count of bases not matched to a gene: 9. The germline gives CDR1 SGHNT, CDR2 YYREEE (reference sequence). CDR3 protein: CASSEIRLAGGQDTQYF. The CDR3 DNA reads TGTGCCAGCAGCGAAATCCGACTAGCGGGGGGGCAAGATACGCAGTATTTT.

The chain joins TRBV14 to TRBJ1-2, with 7 bases aligning to TRBD1. The CDR3 has 13 residues. Germline lookup yields CDR1 SGHDN and CDR2 FVKESK. J lost 6 bases, V lost 2 bases, and 3 bases had no gene match. CDR3 nucleotide sequence: TGTGCCAGCAGCCAACAGGGGGTAAATGGCTACACCTTC. Translation: CASSQQGVNGYTF. Full variable domain (missing parts from reference TRBV14 and TRBJ1-2): EAGVTQFPSHSVIEKGQTVTLRCDPISGHDNLYWYRRVMGKEIKFLLHFVKESKQDESGMPNNRFLAERTGGTYSTLKVQPAELEDSGVYFCASSQQGVNGYTFGSGTRLTVV.

The J gene is TRBJ2-2, the V gene TRBV30, with D maybe TRBD1 (5 bases). CDR1 GTSNPN and CDR2 SVGIG come from the germline V gene (reference sequence). The CDR3 runs to 14 residues. V was clipped by 3 bases and J by 4 bases, with 12 bases between them. CDR3 coding DNA: TGTGCCTGGAGCTCTGGGGCCCTCACCGGGGAGCTGTTTTTT. Translating it yields CAWSSGALTGELFF.

J is TRBJ1-2 and V is TRBV5-8; D is unresolved. CDR3 length: 14 residues. Trimming took off 0 bases at V and 1 base at J, with 7 bases between the two ends. CDR1 is SGHTS and CDR2 is YDEGEE in the germline V gene. CDR3 nucleotides: TGTGCCAGCAGCTTGGCCCCAGATAACTATGGCTACACCTTC. Residues: CASSLAPDNYGYTF. Together with reference TRBV5-8 and TRBJ1-2, the CDR3 gives the full variable domain: EAGVTQSPTHLIKTRGQQATLRCSPISGHTSVYWYQQALGLGLQFLLWYDEGEERNRGNFPPRFSGRQFPNYSSELNVNALELEDSALYLCASSLAPDNYGYTFGSGTRLTVV.

This rearrangement joins TRBV5-4 to TRBJ1-1; no definite D call. The CDR3 sequence is 13 residues long. V was trimmed by 2 bases and J by 1 base, leaving 6 bases between them. CDR1 SGHNT and CDR2 YYREEE come from the germline V gene (reference sequence). As DNA, the CDR3 is TGTGCCAGCAGCTTTCAGGAGAACACTGAAGCTTTCTTT. It codes for CASSFQENTEAFF.

This chain uses TRBV2 with TRBJ1-2, with D perhaps matching TRBD1 (5 bases). Germline V lookup: CDR1 SNHLY, CDR2 FYNNEI. The ends were cut back, 7 bases at V and 0 bases at J, with 15 bases in the middle. This CDR3 has 15 amino acids. In DNA, the CDR3 is TGTGCCAGCACCTCCGGGACGGGGGCTAACTATGGCTACACCTTC. Amino acid sequence: CASTSGTGANYGYTF.

The chain uses TRBV5-1 and TRBJ2-5; D is possibly TRBD1 (5 bases). Per the germline V gene, CDR1 is SGHRS and CDR2 is YFSETQ. CDR3 length: 15 residues. Deletions cut 0 bases from V and 3 bases from J, with 12 bases between. CDR3 nucleotides: TGCGCCAGCAGCTTGGTACCCCTCAGGGAAGAGACCCAGTACTTC. This codes for CASSLVPLREETQYF.

The chain is built from TRBV6-1 and TRBJ2-7, with D uncertain. Germline V gene sequence: CDR1 MNHNS, CDR2 SASEGT. V dropped 2 bases and J dropped 7 bases, with 12 bases sitting between them. The CDR3 contains 13 residues. The CDR3 loop reads CASSETPVREQYF. The CDR3 region has the DNA TGTGCCAGCAGTGAAACTCCTGTGAGGGAGCAGTACTTC.